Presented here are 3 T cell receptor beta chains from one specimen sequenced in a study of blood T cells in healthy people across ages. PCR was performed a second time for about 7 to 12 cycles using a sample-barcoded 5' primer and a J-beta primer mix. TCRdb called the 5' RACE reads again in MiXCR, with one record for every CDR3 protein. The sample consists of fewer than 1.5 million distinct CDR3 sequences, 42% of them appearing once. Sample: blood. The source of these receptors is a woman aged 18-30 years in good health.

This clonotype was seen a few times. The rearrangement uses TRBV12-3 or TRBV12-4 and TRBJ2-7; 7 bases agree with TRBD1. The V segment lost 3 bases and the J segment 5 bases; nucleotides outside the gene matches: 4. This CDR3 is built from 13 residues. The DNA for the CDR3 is TGTGCCAGCAGTTTTGACAGGGCCCACGAGCAGTACTTC. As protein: CASSFDRAHEQYF.

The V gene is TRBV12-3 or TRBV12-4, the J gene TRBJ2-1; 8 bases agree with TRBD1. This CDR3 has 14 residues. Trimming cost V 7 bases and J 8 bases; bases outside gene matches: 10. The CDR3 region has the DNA TGTGCCAGCACCTCGGACAGGGTTTGGTATGAGCAGTTCTTC. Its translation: CASTSDRVWYEQFF.

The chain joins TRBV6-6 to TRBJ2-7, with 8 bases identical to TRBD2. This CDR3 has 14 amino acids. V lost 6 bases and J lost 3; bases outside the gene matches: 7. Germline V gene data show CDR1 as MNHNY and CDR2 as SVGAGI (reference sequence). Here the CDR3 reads CASSRRLASYEQYF. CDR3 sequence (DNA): TGTGCCAGCAGCCGACGACTAGCGAGCTACGAGCAGTACTTC.